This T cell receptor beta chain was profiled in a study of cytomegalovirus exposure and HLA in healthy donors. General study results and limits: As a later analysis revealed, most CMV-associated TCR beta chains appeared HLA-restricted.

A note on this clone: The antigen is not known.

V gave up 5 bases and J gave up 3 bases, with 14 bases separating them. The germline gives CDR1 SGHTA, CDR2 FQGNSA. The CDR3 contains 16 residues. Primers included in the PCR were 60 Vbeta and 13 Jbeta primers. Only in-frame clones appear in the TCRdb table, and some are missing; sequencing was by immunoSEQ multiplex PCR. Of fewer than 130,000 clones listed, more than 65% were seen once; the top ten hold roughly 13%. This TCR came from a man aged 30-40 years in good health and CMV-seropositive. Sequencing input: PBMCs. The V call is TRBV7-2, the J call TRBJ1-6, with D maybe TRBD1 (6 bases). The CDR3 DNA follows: TGTGCCAGCAGCCAACGGGACACGCACTATAATTCACCCCTCCACTTT. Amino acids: CASSQRDTHYNSPLHF.